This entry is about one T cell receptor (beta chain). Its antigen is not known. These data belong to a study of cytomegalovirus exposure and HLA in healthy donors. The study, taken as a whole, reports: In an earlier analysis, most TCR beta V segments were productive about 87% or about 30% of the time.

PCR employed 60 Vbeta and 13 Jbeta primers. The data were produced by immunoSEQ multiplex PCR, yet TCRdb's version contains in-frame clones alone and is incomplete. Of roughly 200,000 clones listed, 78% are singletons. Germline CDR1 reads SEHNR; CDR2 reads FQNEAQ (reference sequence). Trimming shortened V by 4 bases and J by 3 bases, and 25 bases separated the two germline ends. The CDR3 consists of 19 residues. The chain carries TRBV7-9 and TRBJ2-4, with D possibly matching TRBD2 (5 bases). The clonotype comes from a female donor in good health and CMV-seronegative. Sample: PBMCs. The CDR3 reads CASSSLAGLHPENKNIQYF. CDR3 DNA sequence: TGTGCCAGCAGCTCCCTAGCAGGCTTACACCCTGAGAACAAAAACATTCAGTACTTC.